This TCR beta chain was identified during a study of T cells in Graves' hyperthyroidism and ophthalmopathy. General observations from the study: Expanded thyroid clonotypes (above 0.001) were mostly also found in blood.

This clonotype was counted between two and nine times. Its antigen is currently unknown. Stable Graves' hyperthyroidism meant no ophthalmopathy progression within 18 months. Amplification yielded TCR beta CDR3 regions, with RNA transcripts as the source. Researchers ran a first-round RT-PCR on the TCR CDR3 using the HTBI primer set. TCRdb reprocessed the multiplex PCR reads via MiXCR and lists one record per CDR3 protein. This sample carries roughly 570,000 distinct CDR3 sequences, 35% to 55% of them seen once, and the ten largest clones take around 8%. Input material: peripheral blood or thyroid tissue (not recorded which). The clonotype was recovered from a woman aged 18 to 35 with Graves' hyperthyroidism.

As DNA, the CDR3 is TGTGCCAGCAGTTACGGAGGCAGGGGGCTACCTCCGACTAGCGGGAAGGGGATGGAGCAGTACTTC. Protein sequence: CASSYGGRGLPPTSGKGMEQYF. This sequence joins TRBV6-6 and TRBJ2-7; 11 positions match TRBD2. The trim removed 2 bases at V and 7 bases at J, leaving 28 bases unmatched. Germline loops: CDR1 MNHNY, CDR2 SVGAGI (reference sequence). This CDR3 region has 22 residues.